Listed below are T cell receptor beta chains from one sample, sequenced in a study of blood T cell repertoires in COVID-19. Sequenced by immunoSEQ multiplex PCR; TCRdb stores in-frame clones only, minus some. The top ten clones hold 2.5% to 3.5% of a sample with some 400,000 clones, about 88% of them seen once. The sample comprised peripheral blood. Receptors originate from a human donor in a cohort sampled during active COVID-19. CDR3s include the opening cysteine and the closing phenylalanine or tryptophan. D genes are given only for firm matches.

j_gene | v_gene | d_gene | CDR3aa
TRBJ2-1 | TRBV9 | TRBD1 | CASSATDRGRDNEQFF
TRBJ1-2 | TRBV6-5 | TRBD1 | CASTIGTGGVGYTF
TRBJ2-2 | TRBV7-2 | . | CASSRDKWTGELFF
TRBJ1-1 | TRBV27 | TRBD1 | CASSLGQGWGNTEAFF
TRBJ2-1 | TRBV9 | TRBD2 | CASSELTSNNEQFF
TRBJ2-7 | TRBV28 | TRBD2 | CASSWVAGADEQYF
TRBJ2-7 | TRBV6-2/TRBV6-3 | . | CASSYLLWGLSSEQYF
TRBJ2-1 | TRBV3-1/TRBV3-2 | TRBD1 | CASSQSGTGQFF
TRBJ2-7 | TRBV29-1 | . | CSVGTAATFEQYF
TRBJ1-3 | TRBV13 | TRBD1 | CASSVDRGNTIYF
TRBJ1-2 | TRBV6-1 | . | CASSEAGASGYTF
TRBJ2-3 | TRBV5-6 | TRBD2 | CASSGGLAGTLNTQYF
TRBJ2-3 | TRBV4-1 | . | CASSQTTPRYHTTDTQYF
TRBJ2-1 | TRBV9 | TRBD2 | CASSVNAGEDGDEQFF
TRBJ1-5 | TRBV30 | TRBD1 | CAWSKIFGTGPSNQPQHF
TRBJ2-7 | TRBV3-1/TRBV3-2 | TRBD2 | CASSQTSGDYEQYF
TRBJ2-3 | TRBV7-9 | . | CASSFPAGQLTDTQYF
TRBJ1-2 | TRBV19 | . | CASARGAGGQGSGYTF
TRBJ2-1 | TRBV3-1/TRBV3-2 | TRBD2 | CASSQGMGLAGYEQFF
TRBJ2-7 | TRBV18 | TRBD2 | CASSSGLAGGEQYF
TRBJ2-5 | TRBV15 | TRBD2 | CATSRETPGGRGETQYF
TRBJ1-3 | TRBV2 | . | CASRTSGNTIYF
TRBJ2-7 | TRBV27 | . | CASSLLMGVPYEQYF
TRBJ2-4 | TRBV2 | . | CAKGGLLGNIQYF
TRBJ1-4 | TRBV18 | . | CASSSTRGRREKLFF
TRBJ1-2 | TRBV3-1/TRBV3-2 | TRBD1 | CASSRDRSTNYGYTF
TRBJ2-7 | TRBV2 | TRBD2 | CASGRETHYEQYF
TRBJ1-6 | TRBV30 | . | CAWSLWARGGDNSPLHF
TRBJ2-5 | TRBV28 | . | CASSTPWVREAETQYF
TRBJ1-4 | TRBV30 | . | CAWSVYPQATNEKLFF
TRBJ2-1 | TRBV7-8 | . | CASSSKPGLNSYNEQFF
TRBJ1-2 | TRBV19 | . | CASSIGGFYGYTF
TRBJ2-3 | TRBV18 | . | CASSPGGSRTDTQYF
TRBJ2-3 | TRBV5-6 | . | CASSSLDRKPTDTQYF
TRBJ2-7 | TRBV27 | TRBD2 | CASSRRTSGGYEQYF
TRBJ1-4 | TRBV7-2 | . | CASSSDSSTNEKLFF
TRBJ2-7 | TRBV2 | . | CASSSTDSYEQYF